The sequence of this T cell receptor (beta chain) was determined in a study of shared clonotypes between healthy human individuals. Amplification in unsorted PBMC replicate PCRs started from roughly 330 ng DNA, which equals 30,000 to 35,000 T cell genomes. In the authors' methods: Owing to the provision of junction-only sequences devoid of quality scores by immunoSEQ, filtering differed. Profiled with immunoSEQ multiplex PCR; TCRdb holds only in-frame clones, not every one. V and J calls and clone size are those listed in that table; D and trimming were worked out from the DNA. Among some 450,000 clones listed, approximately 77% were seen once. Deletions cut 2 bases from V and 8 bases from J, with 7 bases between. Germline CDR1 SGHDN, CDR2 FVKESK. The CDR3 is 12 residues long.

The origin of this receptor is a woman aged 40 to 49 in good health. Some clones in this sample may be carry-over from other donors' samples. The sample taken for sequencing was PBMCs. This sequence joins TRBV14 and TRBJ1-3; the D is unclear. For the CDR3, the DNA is TGTGCCAGCAGCCAAAATCCGTACACCATATATTTT. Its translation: CASSQNPYTIYF.